The 22 T cell receptor beta chains given below trace back to one sample, sequenced in a study of blood T cell repertoires in COVID-19. Some clones are missing from TCRdb's copy, which holds only in-frame ones; the method was immunoSEQ multiplex PCR. The repertoire includes over 150,000 clones, 80% to 90% of them detected once, and around 7.1% sits in the top ten. Sequencing was performed on PBMCs or T cells enriched from blood (not recorded which). The receptor set was obtained from a middle-aged man who had recovered from COVID-19.

The chain joins TRBV7-8 to TRBJ1-4, with TRBD1 as a possible D gene (5 bases). Trimming stripped 4 bases from V and 8 bases from J, with 17 bases between. The germline V gene encodes CDR1 SGHVS and CDR2 FQNEAQ. The CDR3 is 15 residues long. In nucleotides, the CDR3 is TGTGCCAGCAGCTCGAACAGGTTGCCAGGGGAAAAACTGTTTTTT. Protein sequence: CASSSNRLPGEKLFF.

The CDR3 nucleotides read TGCGCCAGCAGCTTGAAGCGGGGGGGCCAAGAGACCCAGTACTTC. It translates to CASSLKRGGQETQYF. The chain is built from TRBV5-1 and TRBJ2-5; 10 bases agree with TRBD2. With 1 base clipped from V and 1 base from J, the junction kept 1 base outside the gene matches. The CDR3 loop spans 15 amino acids. From germline, CDR1 is SGHRS and CDR2 YFSETQ.

V usage is TRBV7-2 and J usage is TRBJ2-3; 7 bases fit TRBD2. V gave up 5 bases and J gave up 4 bases; unmatched junction bases: 15. The CDR3 has 17 residues. Looked up from germline, CDR1 is SGHTA and CDR2 is FQGNSA. CDR3 loop: CASSPTGRGLASDTQYF. DNA of the CDR3: TGTGCCAGCAGCCCCACGGGGAGGGGCCTAGCGTCAGATACGCAGTATTTT.

This clone is classed as medium-sized. The rearrangement joins TRBV11-3 to TRBJ2-1, with D unresolved. Per germline, CDR1 SGHNT and CDR2 YENEEA. The CDR3 extends over 14 amino acids. V was pared by 5 bases and J by 6 bases, with 14 bases between. The CDR3 DNA follows: TGTGCCAGCAGCCCGGGTCCTACCCTCAATGAGCAGTTCTTC. Residues: CASSPGPTLNEQFF.

The chain uses TRBV4-2 and TRBJ1-6; 7 nucleotides match TRBD1. CDR1 LGHNA and CDR2 YNFKEQ come from the germline V gene. This CDR3 region has 15 residues. The V segment lost 4 bases and the J segment 5 bases; nucleotides outside the gene matches: 5. The CDR3: CASSRAGTDNSPLHF. CDR3 DNA sequence: TGTGCCAGCAGCCGAGCCGGGACAGATAATTCACCCCTCCACTTT.

The gene calls are TRBV7-4 and TRBJ1-4; 8 bases are a match to TRBD1. Germline V CDR1 and CDR2: SGHVT, SQSDAQ. This CDR3 has 14 amino acids. V trimming: 2 bases; J trimming: 8 bases; junction bases outside the gene matches: 4. The CDR3 region has the DNA TGTGCCAGCAGCTTATGGACAGGGAGGGAAAAACTGTTTTTT. Translated, it gives CASSLWTGREKLFF.

Remarks on this clone: It is unclear where the CDR3 begins or ends on the DNA, so no DNA is shown, and the CDR3 is as TCRdb lists it. The genes are TRBV15 and TRBJ2-3; the table's TRBD2 call for D was not verified on the DNA. CDR1 is LNHNV and CDR2 is YYDKDF in the germline V gene (reference sequence). With termini counted, the CDR3 has 13 amino acids. The CDR3 spells CATSRVGSGSIHF.

CDR3 nucleotides: TGTGCCAGCAGAGTGACAGGGACTAGGCGCGAGCAGTACTTC. Amino acids: CASRVTGTRREQYF. This chain connects TRBV6-5 to TRBJ2-7; D is possibly TRBD2 (8 bases). Trimming pared 6 bases from V and 6 bases from J, leaving 18 bases between. Per germline, CDR1 MNHEY and CDR2 SVGAGI. The CDR3 length is 14 residues.

The V call is TRBV7-2, the J call TRBJ2-7; 10 positions agree with TRBD2. Unmatched junction bases numbered 2, after V lost 3 bases and J lost 0 bases. Germline loops: CDR1 SGHTA, CDR2 FQGNSA. CDR3 length: 15 amino acids. CDR3 loop: CASSFRLAGSYEQYF. The CDR3 coding sequence is TGTGCCAGCAGCTTCAGACTAGCGGGCTCCTACGAGCAGTACTTC.

The chain has TRBV5-6 and TRBJ1-1; perhaps TRBD1 as D (5 bases). Trimming removed 4 bases at V and 1 base at J, with 20 bases between. This CDR3 contains 17 residues. From germline, CDR1 is SGHDT and CDR2 YYEEEE. The CDR3 nucleotides are TGTGCCAGCAGCATCCCCCTGGGGGGGTCATCGAACACTGAAGCTTTCTTT. Residues: CASSIPLGGSSNTEAFF.

The CDR3 DNA reads TGCGCCAGCAGCTTGGGGACAGGGGGCGGCTACGAGCAGTACTTC. This sequence encodes CASSLGTGGGYEQYF. The chain combines TRBV5-1 with TRBJ2-7, with 11 bases aligning to TRBD1. Germline CDR1 and CDR2: SGHRS and YFSETQ. The CDR3 length is 15 residues. The ends lost 0 bases at V and 3 bases at J; junction bases unmatched: 2. The full variable domain, in which reference TRBV5-1 and TRBJ2-7 provide the parts outside the CDR3, is KAGVTQTPRYLIKTRGQQVTLSCSPISGHRSVSWYQQTPGQGLQFLFEYFSETQRNKGNFPGRFSGRQFSNSRSEMNVSTLELGDSALYLCASSLGTGGGYEQYFGPGTRLTVT.

The chain recombines TRBV14 with TRBJ2-3; 7 nucleotides align to TRBD2. Germline loops: CDR1 SGHDN, CDR2 FVKESK. The length of the CDR3 is 14 residues. V lost 1 base to trimming and J lost 7 bases; unmatched junction nucleotides: 5. The DNA of the CDR3 is TGTGCCAGCAGCCAAGTTGGGGGGGAGCATACGCAGTATTTT. Its protein is CASSQVGGEHTQYF.

J is TRBJ1-1 and V is TRBV2; D perhaps matches TRBD1 (5 bases). Trimming stripped 7 bases from V and 3 bases from J, with 18 bases between. The CDR3 is 15 amino acids. Per the germline V gene, CDR1 is SNHLY and CDR2 is FYNNEI. CDR3 in DNA: TGTGCCAGCACGTCGCGCGGGGCGGGGGACACTGAAGCTTTCTTT. Protein: CASTSRGAGDTEAFF. Looking up the rest from reference TRBV2 and TRBJ1-1 gives the full variable domain: EPEVTQTPSHQVTQMGQEVILRCVPISNHLYFYWYRQILGQKVEFLVSFYNNEISEKSEIFDDQFSVERPDGSNFTLKIRSTKLEDSAMYFCASTSRGAGDTEAFFGQGTRLTVV.

The chain has TRBV12-3 or TRBV12-4 and TRBJ1-1; no clear D. CDR3 length: 13 residues. V was clipped by 5 bases and J by 3 bases, with 10 bases between them. The CDR3 here is CASSPHEYTEAFF. The CDR3 bases are TGTGCCAGCAGTCCCCACGAGTACACTGAAGCTTTCTTT.

This clone was found a few times. V and J are TRBV2 and TRBJ1-1; D not resolved. Germline-derived CDR1 and CDR2 are SNHLY and FYNNEI. With 8 bases removed from V and 0 bases from J, the gap between germline ends came to 10 bases. The CDR3 loop spans 13 amino acids. CDR3 sequence: CASSESMNTEAFF. In nucleotides, the CDR3 is TGTGCCAGCTCTGAGAGTATGAACACTGAAGCTTTCTTT.

The rearrangement uses TRBV5-1 and TRBJ1-2, with a possible D match to TRBD1 (6 bases). Germline V gives CDR1 SGHRS, CDR2 YFSETQ. This CDR3 contains 15 residues. Trimming took off 2 bases at V and 8 bases at J, with 19 bases between the two ends. DNA of the CDR3: TGCGCCAGCAGCTTAACTCCGGGACACCTAGAAGGCTACACCTTC. It is translated as CASSLTPGHLEGYTF.

This chain connects TRBV18 to TRBJ1-5; D unresolved. This CDR3 is built from 14 residues. The V end lost 0 bases, the J end lost 6 bases, and 9 bases lay between the germline ends. The V gene's germline CDR1 is KGHSH and CDR2 LQKENI. CDR3 nucleotide sequence: TGTGCCAGCTCACCACCGACGGGGTTTCAGCCCCAGCATTTT. Protein sequence: CASSPPTGFQPQHF.

This clone has only one observation. The rearrangement links TRBV9 to TRBJ2-7; 8 bases are shared with TRBD1. Germline lookup yields CDR1 SGDLS and CDR2 YYNGEE. Unmatched junction bases numbered 9, after V lost 2 bases and J lost 5 bases. The CDR3 length is 15 residues. This CDR3 reads CASSVLGQGINEQYF. Here the CDR3 DNA reads TGTGCCAGCAGCGTCCTAGGACAGGGTATCAACGAGCAGTACTTC.

The chain has TRBV14 and TRBJ2-3; 7 positions match TRBD1. This CDR3 is 15 amino acids long. The J segment lost 1 base and the V segment lost 4 bases, leaving 5 bases of the junction unmatched. The germline gives CDR1 SGHDN, CDR2 FVKESK. The CDR3: CASSLRQGRTDTQYF. DNA of the CDR3: TGTGCCAGCAGCCTACGACAGGGACGCACAGATACGCAGTATTTT.

This chain joins TRBV7-8 and TRBJ1-6; the D is unclear. The CDR3 has 15 amino acids. The germline CDR1 and CDR2 sequences are SGHVS and FQNEAQ. Trimming removed 3 bases from V and 7 bases from J, with 13 bases in between. In DNA form, the CDR3 reads TGTGCCAGCAGCTTTTCTTACGGTGAGAATTCACCCCTCCACTTT. Its protein product is CASSFSYGENSPLHF.

For the CDR3, the DNA is TGTGCCAGCAGCGCGCCGGGACAGTCGAACACCGGGGAGCTGTTTTTT. It is translated as CASSAPGQSNTGELFF. The rearrangement links TRBV11-3 to TRBJ2-2; 7 bases fit TRBD1. Germline V gene lookup returns CDR1 SGHNT and CDR2 YENEEA. V lost 5 bases, J lost 0 bases, and 6 bases stayed unmatched. There are 16 residues in the CDR3.

This clone appeared a single time. The V call is TRBV19, the J call TRBJ1-3; maybe TRBD1 (5 bases). This CDR3 has 12 amino acids. CDR1 and CDR2 from the germline V gene are LNHDA and SQIVND (reference sequence). V dropped 8 bases and J dropped 5 bases, with 10 bases sitting between them. CDR3 residues: CASGAGRNTIYF. Written as DNA, the CDR3 is TGTGCCAGTGGGGCCGGTAGAAACACCATATATTTT.